Listed below are T cell receptor beta chains from one sample, sequenced in a study of control samples from healthy donors and cancer patients. Assay used: immunoSEQ multiplex PCR; TCRdb lists only in-frame clones, some missing. The profile shows 100,000 to 110,000 clones, about 88% of them singletons. Sequencing input: blood. Receptors were obtained from a woman aged 45-65 years in good health. CDR3s include the opening cysteine and the closing phenylalanine or tryptophan. Fields, in order: D gene, J gene, clone size, V gene, CDR3 DNA, CDR3 protein. A D gene is named only where the DNA matches it firmly. Clone size is given for some rows only: seen once, a few or many times, or a class if the clone is expanded.

- | TRBJ2-3 | - | TRBV2 | TGTGCCAGCAGGGGACTCCACACAGATACGCAGTATTTT | CASRGLHTDTQYF
TRBD2 | TRBJ2-3 | - | TRBV30 | TGTGCCTGGAGTGTACTAGCGGGAGTTCGAGATACGCAGTATTTT | CAWSVLAGVRDTQYF
- | TRBJ1-2 | - | TRBV5-1 | TGCGCCAGCAGCCGTAACCCCGGGCAAACAACAGGCTACACCTTC | CASSRNPGQTTGYTF
TRBD1 | TRBJ1-1 | - | TRBV6-5 | TGTGCCAGCAGGGCGGGACAGGGGGCAGGCACTGAAGCTTTCTTT | CASRAGQGAGTEAFF
TRBD1 | TRBJ1-5 | - | TRBV3-1/TRBV3-2 | TGTGCCAGCAGCCAAGACCGGGGACAGAAATATAGCAATCAGCCCCAGCATTTT | CASSQDRGQKYSNQPQHF
TRBD1 | TRBJ1-1 | - | TRBV3-1/TRBV3-2 | TGTGCCAGCAGCCAAGTAGGGACAGGGGGGATAGCTTTCTTT | CASSQVGTGGIAFF
- | TRBJ2-7 | - | TRBV6-6 | TGTGCCAGCACCGGGTCCACCTACGAGCAGTACTTC | CASTGSTYEQYF
- | TRBJ1-2 | - | TRBV9 | TGTGCCAGCAGCGGACGGACGGAAGACTATGGCTACACCTTC | CASSGRTEDYGYTF
TRBD1 | TRBJ2-1 | - | TRBV7-2 | TGTGCCAGCAGCAAACAGGGGGCGATCAATGAGCAGTTCTTC | CASSKQGAINEQFF
- | TRBJ2-3 | - | TRBV5-1 | TGCGCCAGCAGCATAGTAGACAGGCCCCCAGATACGCAGTATTTT | CASSIVDRPPDTQYF
- | TRBJ2-2 | - | TRBV3-1/TRBV3-2 | TGTGCCAGCAGCCAACTCAGGGGGGAGCTGTTTTTT | CASSQLRGELFF
- | TRBJ2-1 | - | TRBV11-2 | TGTGCCAGCAGCTTGAGAGGAGAGGGCGAAATAGGGCAGTTCTTC | CASSLRGEGEIGQFF
- | TRBJ1-4 | - | TRBV15 | TGTGCCACCAGCAGAGATCGGTGGGAAAAACTGTTTTTT | CATSRDRWEKLFF
- | TRBJ2-7 | - | TRBV6-1 | TGTGCCAGCGGTGAAGGGGGGATAGGCGAGCAGTACTTC | CASGEGGIGEQYF
- | TRBJ2-1 | - | TRBV29-1 | TGCAGCGTTGGACTAGTTACTGAGCAGTTCTTC | CSVGLVTEQFF
TRBD1 | TRBJ1-2 | - | TRBV2 | TGTGCCAGCAGTTTGATGTCGACAGGGGGCCCCACCTTC | CASSLMSTGGPTF
TRBD2 | TRBJ2-1 | few | TRBV5-4 | TGTGCCAGCAGCTTGGCCCTACTAGCGGAGCAGTTCTTC | CASSLALLAEQFF